This TCR beta chain was captured in a study of radiation and T cells in renal cell carcinoma. Clones were read by immunoSEQ multiplex PCR, and TCRdb kept only the in-frame ones, dropping some. The table has roughly 100,000 clones, about four fifths seen once. The length of the CDR3 is 16 residues. CDR1 and CDR2 from the germline V gene are SNHLY and FYNNEI. The V gene end was trimmed by 2 bases and the J gene end by 3 bases; junction bases not matched to a gene: 8. Time point meaning: baseline pretreatment blood. The sample's treatment: 15 Gy SBRT to primary tumor, nephrectomy 4 weeks later. The receptor was isolated from a man aged 55-75 years with renal cell carcinoma. This sequence joins TRBV2 and TRBJ2-7, with TRBD1 matching 9 bases. The sample in question was blood, obtained from a patient whose treatment included radiotherapy and nephrectomy. CDR3 sequence (DNA): TGTGCCAGCAGTGAAAAAAGGGGGACAGGGCACTACGAGCAGTACTTC. It codes for CASSEKRGTGHYEQYF.